What follows is one T cell receptor (beta chain) and its context. Antigen: not known. This record comes from a study of T cell responses to AZD1222 COVID-19 vaccine. Study-level points and caveats: Possibly, clonal diversity was underestimated; donors were largely white British and included more females. After the peak T cell response, and only then, were repertoires sampled. Only 6 or 7 AZD1222 recipients tested seropositive at baseline.

Repertoires were generated with immunoSEQ multiplex PCR, while TCRdb's copy carries only in-frame clones and drops some. The sample consists of around 110,000 clones, roughly 88% of them appearing once. Sequencing used peripheral blood, obtained on day 0 of MenACWY control vaccination. The receptor comes from an adult in good health.

The CDR3 sequence: CASSSGNSGNTIYF. The CDR3 DNA reads as TGCGCCAGCAGCTCGGGAAACTCTGGAAACACCATATATTTT. This sequence joins TRBV5-1 and TRBJ1-3; no clear D gene. The V end lost 3 bases, the J end lost 0 bases, and 7 bases lay between the germline ends. There are 14 residues in the CDR3. Per germline, CDR1 SGHRS and CDR2 YFSETQ.